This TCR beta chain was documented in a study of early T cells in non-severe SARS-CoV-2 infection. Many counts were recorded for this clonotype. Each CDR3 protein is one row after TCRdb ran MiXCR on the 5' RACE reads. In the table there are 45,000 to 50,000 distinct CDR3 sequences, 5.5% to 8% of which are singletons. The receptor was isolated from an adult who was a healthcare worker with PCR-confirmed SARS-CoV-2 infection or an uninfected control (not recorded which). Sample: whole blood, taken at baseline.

The DNA of the CDR3 is TGCAGCGAGGCAGCGCCGAGCACAGATACGCAGTATTTT. Protein: CSEAAPSTDTQYF. This chain links TRBV29-1 with TRBJ2-3, with D unresolved. V gave up 7 bases and J gave up 0 bases, with 11 bases separating them. This CDR3 comprises 13 residues. Germline CDR1 reads SQVTM; CDR2 reads ANQGSEA.